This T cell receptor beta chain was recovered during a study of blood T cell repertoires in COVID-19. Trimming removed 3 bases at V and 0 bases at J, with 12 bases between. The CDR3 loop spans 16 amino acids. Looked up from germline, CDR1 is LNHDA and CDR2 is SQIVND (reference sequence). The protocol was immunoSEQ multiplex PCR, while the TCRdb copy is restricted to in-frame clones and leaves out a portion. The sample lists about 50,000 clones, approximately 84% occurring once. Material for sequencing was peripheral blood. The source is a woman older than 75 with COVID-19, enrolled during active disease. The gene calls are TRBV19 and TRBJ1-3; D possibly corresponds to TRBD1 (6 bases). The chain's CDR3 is CASSMWDTVSGNTIYF. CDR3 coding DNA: TGTGCCAGTAGTATGTGGGACACCGTCTCTGGAAACACCATATATTTT.